Below, 25 T cell receptor beta chains from the same sample are listed, as sequenced in a study of regulatory T cells in long-lasting Graves disease. Time point here: newly diagnosed GD, antithyroid drugs for less than 3 months. From PBMCs, RNA was extracted and then used to make the TCR library. The authors built TCR beta libraries using iRepertoire HTBI primers and Arm-PCR of CDR3 regions. TCRdb processed the multiplex PCR reads anew with MiXCR; each CDR3 protein has one entry. The repertoire holds some 600,000 distinct CDR3 sequences, with about 16% as singletons. A further study also used this sample, focusing on T cells in Graves' hyperthyroidism and ophthalmopathy.

This material consisted of peripheral blood mononuclear cells (PBMCs), taken at new diagnosis, from a patient treated with antithyroid drugs. These receptors came from a man between 18 and 29 years old with Graves disease.

Ten or more counts support this clonotype. The chain has TRBV3-1 and TRBJ1-2, with D unresolved. V lost 1 base, J lost 2 bases, and 5 bases lay in between. The CDR3 length is 13 residues. Germline V gives CDR1 LGHDT, CDR2 YNNKEL (reference sequence). CDR3 DNA sequence: TGTGCCAGCAGCCAAGGCAAAAACTATGGCTACACCTTC. Residues: CASSQGKNYGYTF. Full variable domain (outside the CDR3, taken from reference TRBV3-1 and TRBJ1-2): DTAVSQTPKYLVTQMGNDKSIKCEQNLGHDTMYWYKQDSKKFLKIMFSYNNKELIINETVPNRFSPKSPDKAHLNLHINSLELGDSAVYFCASSQGKNYGYTFGSGTRLTVV.

This sequence joins TRBV4-1 and TRBJ2-1, with 8 bases aligning to TRBD2. The V and J ends lost 1 base and 9 bases, in that order; junction bases with no gene match: 5. Germline V gene lookup returns CDR1 MGHRA and CDR2 YSYEKL. This CDR3 comprises 14 residues. The CDR3 DNA sequence: TGCGCCAGCAGCCAAGTGGGACTAGAACTTGAGCAGTTCTTC. Translated: CASSQVGLELEQFF.

This clonotype showed up many times. This sequence joins TRBV13 and TRBJ2-3; D ambiguous. CDR3 length: 13 amino acids. Germline values: CDR1 PRHDT, CDR2 FYEKMQ (reference sequence). Trimming stripped 2 bases from V and 4 bases from J, with 7 bases between. The CDR3 DNA sequence: TGTGCCAGCAGCTTACTTGGGGCAGATACGCAGTATTTT. Translated: CASSLLGADTQYF.

The rearrangement joins TRBV6-1 to TRBJ1-5; D is perhaps TRBD1 (6 bases). The CDR3 loop spans 15 amino acids. The ends were cut back, 4 bases at V and 3 bases at J, with 13 bases in the middle. The germline gives CDR1 MNHNS, CDR2 SASEGT. CDR3 sequence: CASSVSGQNNQPQHF. In nucleotides, the CDR3 is TGTGCCAGCAGTGTATCGGGACAAAACAATCAGCCCCAGCATTTT.

This clonotype was picked up a small number of times. The gene calls are TRBV24-1 and TRBJ1-2; 8 nucleotides match TRBD1. The CDR3 covers 15 residues. The junction had 11 bases not matched to a gene; V was cut back by 2 bases and J by 10 bases. Germline CDR1 KGHDR, CDR2 SFDVKD. Here the CDR3 DNA reads TGTGCCACCAGTGATTCAGCCGAGACAGGGGACCTCTACACCTTC. The encoded protein is CATSDSAETGDLYTF.

This clonotype was recorded a few times. CDR3: CASSQEGNSQEQYF. The CDR3 DNA reads as TGTGCCAGCAGCCAAGAAGGTAACAGCCAGGAGCAGTACTTC. This chain connects TRBV11-3 to TRBJ2-7; D is ambiguous. Trimming took 5 bases from V and 7 from J, leaving 18 bases between them. CDR3 length: 14 amino acids. CDR1 is SGHNT, CDR2 YENEEA, per germline.

The chain joins TRBV5-1 to TRBJ1-1; perhaps TRBD1 as D (6 bases). The CDR3 extends over 15 amino acids. V was trimmed by 2 bases and J by 1 base, leaving 12 bases between them. Germline loops: CDR1 SGHRS, CDR2 YFSETQ. The CDR3 region is CASSFQGWGNTEAFF. The CDR3 DNA reads as TGCGCCAGCAGCTTCCAGGGGTGGGGGAACACTGAAGCTTTCTTT.

This clonotype was observed a few times. The chain is built from TRBV27 and TRBJ1-1; D not resolved. Germline CDR1 and CDR2: MNHEY and SMNVEV (reference sequence). This CDR3 is 16 amino acids long. The V and J ends lost 3 bases and 1 base respectively, with 15 bases between them. The CDR3 DNA follows: TGTGCCAGCAGTTTCGCTCGAGAGTCTCCGAACACTGAAGCTTTCTTT. Translating it yields CASSFARESPNTEAFF.

V gene TRBV30 combines with J gene TRBJ2-2; D is unclear. Trimming shortened V by 4 bases and J by 8 bases, and 14 bases separated the two germline ends. Germline V gene sequence: CDR1 GTSNPN, CDR2 SVGIG (reference sequence). The CDR3 spans 13 residues. The chain's CDR3 is CAWTPNEYGELFF. The CDR3, as DNA: TGTGCCTGGACCCCAAATGAGTATGGGGAGCTGTTTTTT.

The chain carries TRBV27 and TRBJ2-3; D assignment may be TRBD1 or TRBD2 (5 bases each). The end of the DNA is better explained by TRBJ2-5, so the J call may be wrong. The CDR3 loop spans 13 amino acids. Germline lookup yields CDR1 MNHEY and CDR2 SMNVEV (reference sequence). The CDR3 nucleotides read TGTGCCAGCGGGATGAGGGGATCAGGGACCCAGTACTTC. It translates to CASGMRGSGTQYF.

The chain uses TRBV29-1 and TRBJ2-1, with D possibly being TRBD2 (6 bases). The germline gives CDR1 SQVTM, CDR2 ANQGSEA. The CDR3 is 11 residues long. Trimming pared 3 bases from V and 10 bases from J, leaving 10 bases between. CDR3 sequence: CSVEEGWEQFF. CDR3 DNA sequence: TGCAGCGTTGAGGAGGGATGGGAGCAGTTCTTC.

Notes on this clonotype: Relative to the germline gene, one junction end is altered; a read error may explain this. The V and J genes are TRBV3-1 and TRBJ2-5, with 9 bases matching TRBD2. The CDR3 covers 18 residues. Germline CDR1 is LGHDT and CDR2 is YNNKEL (reference sequence). The CDR3 DNA reads TGTGGCAGCAGCTATAGCGGGAGTTATATCAGGGGCCAAGAGACCCAGTACTTC. This translates into CGSSYSGSYIRGQETQYF.

The J gene is TRBJ1-1, the V gene TRBV20-1; D not resolved. The germline V and J ends were trimmed by 6 bases and 11 bases, with 13 bases remaining between them. CDR1 and CDR2 from the germline V gene are DFQATT and SNEGSKA (reference sequence). The CDR3 runs to 10 residues. CDR3 DNA: TGCAGTGCAGGCCCCACCTCCGCTTTCTTT. Residues: CSAGPTSAFF.

In this sample, this clonotype turned up many times. This chain uses TRBV12-3 or TRBV12-4 with TRBJ2-1, with D unclear. Trimming left V 3 bases short and J 0 bases short, with 9 bases between. The CDR3 is 15 residues long. The CDR3 DNA reads TGTGCCAGCAGTTTTGCGCATAGCTCCTACAATGAGCAGTTCTTC. This gives the protein CASSFAHSSYNEQFF.

V usage is TRBV29-1 and J usage is TRBJ1-4; maybe TRBD1 (6 bases). The V and J ends lost 5 bases and 5 bases respectively, with 15 bases between them. Germline CDR1 is SQVTM and CDR2 is ANQGSEA. This CDR3 has 14 amino acids. The CDR3 coding sequence is TGCAGCGTTAACCGAGGGGGTCGGAATGAAAAACTGTTTTTT. Its translation: CSVNRGGRNEKLFF. Based on the CDR3 plus reference TRBV29-1 and TRBJ1-4, the full variable domain is SAVISQKPSRDICQRGTSLTIQCQVDSQVTMMFWYRQQPGQSLTLIATANQGSEATYESGFVIDKFPISRPNLTFSTLTVSNMSPEDSSIYLCSVNRGGRNEKLFFGSGTQLSVL.

This clonotype was counted between two and nine times. The chain joins TRBV6-2 or TRBV6-3 to TRBJ2-3; TRBD2 matches 7 bases. Germline CDR1 and CDR2: MNHEY and SVGEGT. Germline trimming cut 2 bases from V and 0 bases from J; bases unmatched to any gene: 17. The CDR3 runs to 20 residues. The CDR3 loop is CASSYRDASRLAASTDTQYF. As DNA, the CDR3 is TGTGCCAGCAGTTACCGGGACGCAAGCCGACTAGCAGCTAGCACAGATACGCAGTATTTT.

The V gene is TRBV6-2 or TRBV6-3, the J gene TRBJ2-1; D is perhaps TRBD2 (5 bases). Germline CDR1 is MNHEY and CDR2 is SVGEGT. Trimming left V 8 bases short and J 7 bases short, with 12 bases between. This CDR3 spans 12 amino acids. The CDR3 bases are TGTGCCAGCCGGAGGTTAGGGAATGAGCAGTTCTTC. It translates to CASRRLGNEQFF.

As concerns this clonotype: This likely comes from a read error, as the CDR3 has no conserved phenylalanine or tryptophan at its end. Because the CDR3's place on the DNA is in doubt, the DNA is left out and the CDR3 is given as listed by TCRdb. The rearrangement joins TRBV10-1 to TRBJ2-3; TRBD2 is the table's D call, not checked against the DNA. The germline V gene encodes CDR1 WNHNN and CDR2 SYGVQD (reference sequence). 8 amino acids form the CDR3, both terminal residues included. This chain's CDR3 is CASTPEEG.

V usage is TRBV19 and J usage is TRBJ1-1; D unresolved. The germline gives CDR1 LNHDA, CDR2 SQIVND (reference sequence). With 1 base removed from V and 0 bases from J, the gap between germline ends came to 18 bases. The CDR3 totals 18 residues. The CDR3 sequence is CASSIGRRGWTVNTEAFF. The CDR3 DNA sequence: TGTGCCAGTAGTATAGGTCGGAGAGGCTGGACGGTGAACACTGAAGCTTTCTTT.

Comment on this clonotype: A junction boundary mismatches the germline segment, possibly from a read error. The rearrangement joins TRBV4-1 to TRBJ2-7, with 11 nucleotides matching TRBD2. Looked up from germline, CDR1 is MGHRA and CDR2 is YSYEKL. CDR3 length equals 17 residues. This chain's CDR3 is CAGSQPLAGGPRNEQYF. The CDR3 DNA follows: TGCGCCGGCAGCCAACCCTTAGCGGGAGGGCCAAGAAACGAGCAGTACTTC.

This clonotype showed up just a few times. The chain combines TRBV30 with TRBJ2-1; TRBD2 agrees at 9 bases. This CDR3 spans 14 amino acids. Germline V gene lookup returns CDR1 GTSNPN and CDR2 SVGIG (reference sequence). Trimming took 5 bases from V and 2 from J; bases not matched to a gene: 4. This CDR3 is CAWAAGGPYNEQFF. The CDR3 bases are TGTGCCTGGGCGGCGGGAGGGCCCTACAATGAGCAGTTCTTC. The variable domain in full, with the rest retrieved from reference TRBV30 and TRBJ2-1, is SQTIHQWPATLVQPVGSPLSLECTVEGTSNPNLYWYRQAAGRGLQLLFYSVGIGQISSEVPQNLSASRPQDRQFILSSKKLLLSDSGFYLCAWAAGGPYNEQFFGPGTRLTVL.

This clonotype has a count of ten or more. V and J are TRBV6-2 or TRBV6-3 and TRBJ2-7, with D possibly being TRBD1 or TRBD2 (5 bases each). This CDR3 comprises 15 residues. Trimming cost V 4 bases and J 2 bases, with 15 bases left between them. Per the germline V gene, CDR1 is MNHEY and CDR2 is SVGEGT. The CDR3 DNA reads as TGTGCCAGCAGTTTAATGGGGACGCAAACCTACGAGCAGTACTTC. It translates to CASSLMGTQTYEQYF.

The V gene is TRBV7-2, the J gene TRBJ1-3; D ambiguous. V was trimmed by 2 bases and J by 4 bases, leaving 6 bases between them. Germline-derived CDR1 and CDR2 are SGHTA and FQGNSA. The CDR3 length is 13 residues. CDR3 coding DNA: TGTGCCAGCAGCTTATTAGCCGGAAACACCATATATTTT. This translates into CASSLLAGNTIYF.

Remarks on this clonotype: An end of the junction does not agree with germline; a read error may underlie this. The CDR3 coding sequence is TGTGCCAGCAGCCAAGATACCGCCTCCTACAATGAGCAGTTCTTC. It codes for CASSQDTASYNEQFF. The chain employs TRBV4-1 and TRBJ2-1; D gene ambiguous. Looked up from germline, CDR1 is MGHRA and CDR2 is YSYEKL. The CDR3 totals 15 residues.

Note on this clonotype: This may be a read error: a much more frequent sequence differs by one nucleotide. The CDR3: CASGQESYEQYF. The CDR3 nucleotides read TGCGCCAGCGGCCAGGAATCCTACGAGCAGTACTTC. The chain recombines TRBV5-1 with TRBJ2-7; D remains unclear. V was cut by 7 bases and J by 1 base, with 9 bases left in between. The germline V gene encodes CDR1 SGHRS and CDR2 YFSETQ. The CDR3 contains 12 residues.